Sequencing of this TCR beta chain was carried out in a study of cytomegalovirus exposure and HLA in healthy donors. Primers: 60 Vbeta forward and 13 Jbeta reverse. Clones were read by immunoSEQ multiplex PCR, and TCRdb kept only the in-frame ones, dropping some. The sample holds roughly 180,000 clones; less than 90% are singletons and the top ten take around 4.1%. This CDR3 is built from 13 residues. The germline V gene has CDR1 ENHRY and CDR2 SYGVKD. Trimming cost V 5 bases and J 3 bases, with 10 bases left between them. The study, taken as a whole, reports: Associated with cytomegalovirus, according to the listing, were around 160 TCR beta chains.

As regards this clone: Antigen unknown.

The chain links TRBV10-3 to TRBJ1-1, with D perhaps matching TRBD1 (6 bases). Sequencing used PBMCs. The TCR sequence derives from a woman in her forties or fifties in good health and CMV-seropositive. The CDR3 region is CAISYRTDTEAFF. The DNA for the CDR3 is TGTGCCATCAGTTACCGGACAGACACTGAAGCTTTCTTT.